The 16 T cell receptor beta chains reported below all come from one sample, sequenced in a study of cytomegalovirus exposure and HLA in healthy donors. Amplification used 60 Vbeta primers and 13 Jbeta primers. Method: immunoSEQ multiplex PCR; TCRdb's copy keeps in-frame clones and lacks some. The sample holds over 150,000 clones, 74% seen once. Sequencing input: PBMCs. Receptor source: a young man in good health and CMV-seronegative.

The chain couples TRBV29-1 to TRBJ2-2; D perhaps matches TRBD2 (5 bases). The V end was cut by 7 bases, the J end by 4 bases, with 10 bases between. CDR1 is SQVTM and CDR2 is ANQGSEA in the germline V gene. The CDR3 is 12 residues long. The CDR3 region has the DNA TGCAGCGCCCACCGGGGCACCGGGGAGCTGTTTTTT. Its translation: CSAHRGTGELFF.

The chain joins TRBV4-3 to TRBJ1-4; D ambiguous. CDR3 length: 16 residues. In germline, CDR1 is LGHNA, CDR2 YSLEER. V was clipped by 4 bases and J by 5 bases, with 17 bases between them. The DNA of the CDR3 is TGCGCCAGCAGCCGGAGCACGCAAGCGAAAAATGAAAAACTGTTTTTT. Protein: CASSRSTQAKNEKLFF.

The rearrangement links TRBV5-1 to TRBJ1-2, with 9 bases identical to TRBD1. The trim removed 4 bases at V and 4 bases at J, leaving 8 bases unmatched. The CDR3 runs to 15 residues. Per germline, CDR1 SGHRS and CDR2 YFSETQ. The chain's CDR3 is CASSRDGQGIYGYTF. The CDR3 DNA reads TGCGCCAGCAGCCGGGATGGACAGGGGATCTATGGCTACACCTTC.

A single count supports this clone. The chain combines TRBV7-9 with TRBJ2-4, with 10 bases lining up with TRBD1. Looked up from germline, CDR1 is SEHNR and CDR2 is FQNEAQ (reference sequence). CDR3 length equals 19 residues. V dropped 4 bases and J dropped 3; count of bases not matched to a gene: 15. Written as DNA, the CDR3 is TGTGCCAGCAGCTCCGCCCGGGACAGGGGTTTGTGGGTCAAAAACATTCAGTACTTC. Its translation is CASSSARDRGLWVKNIQYF.

The chain carries TRBV4-1 and TRBJ2-1, with D tentatively TRBD1 (5 bases). This CDR3 spans 13 amino acids. Germline loops: CDR1 MGHRA, CDR2 YSYEKL. The V end lost 2 bases, the J end lost 9 bases, and 11 bases lay between the germline ends. The CDR3 coding sequence is TGCGCCAGCAGCCAATCAGGGTTTCTTGAGCAGTTCTTC. Its protein is CASSQSGFLEQFF.

A few counts support this clone. This chain connects TRBV5-1 to TRBJ1-3; D is unclear. Trimming shortened V by 2 bases and J by 0 bases, and 3 bases separated the two germline ends. This CDR3 contains 13 residues. CDR1 and CDR2 (germline): SGHRS, YFSETQ. The DNA for the CDR3 is TGCGCCAGCAGCTTCCGCTCTGGAAACACCATATATTTT. Its translation is CASSFRSGNTIYF.

This chain links TRBV5-4 with TRBJ2-7, with 8 positions matching TRBD1. With 4 bases clipped from V and 3 bases from J, the junction kept 9 bases outside the gene matches. This CDR3 region has 15 residues. From germline, CDR1 is SGHNT and CDR2 YYREEE (reference sequence). The CDR3 loop reads CASSGYRGDLYEQYF. In nucleotides, the CDR3 is TGTGCCAGCAGCGGATACAGGGGGGACCTCTACGAGCAGTACTTC. The full variable domain, rest sourced from reference TRBV5-4 and TRBJ2-7, is ETGVTQSPTHLIKTRGQQVTLRCSSQSGHNTVSWYQQALGQGPQFIFQYYREEENGRGNFPPRFSGLQFPNYSSELNVNALELDDSALYLCASSGYRGDLYEQYFGPGTRLTVT.

The rearrangement uses TRBV7-2 and TRBJ2-3, with D perhaps TRBD2 (6 bases). CDR1 is SGHTA, CDR2 FQGNSA, per germline. The CDR3 runs to 14 residues. Trimming took off 9 bases at V and 2 bases at J, with 15 bases between the two ends. CDR3 nucleotide sequence: TGTGCCAGTCTGCGGGGCTTATCCACAGATACGCAGTATTTT. Encoded protein: CASLRGLSTDTQYF.

This clone was counted a few times. V usage is TRBV5-4 and J usage is TRBJ2-2; D possibly corresponds to TRBD1 (6 bases). The CDR3 length is 14 residues. The V gene's germline CDR1 is SGHNT and CDR2 YYREEE (reference sequence). Deletions cut 0 bases from V and 7 bases from J, with 10 bases between. The CDR3 coding sequence is TGTGCCAGCAGCTTGGAACAGGGAAGCGGGGAGCTGTTTTTT. This gives the protein CASSLEQGSGELFF.

The genes are TRBV7-2 and TRBJ1-2; D remains unclear. The germline V gene has CDR1 SGHTA and CDR2 FQGNSA. There are 13 residues in the CDR3. Trimming took off 0 bases at V and 8 bases at J, with 10 bases between the two ends. The CDR3 sequence is CASSLAGAGGYTF. As DNA, the CDR3 is TGTGCCAGCAGCTTAGCTGGCGCGGGCGGCTACACCTTC.

A remark on this clone: The junction departs from the called germline gene at one end, perhaps through a read error. The rearrangement uses TRBV5-6 and TRBJ2-7, with a possible D match to TRBD2 (5 bases). This CDR3 contains 13 residues. The germline V gene has CDR1 SGHDT and CDR2 YYEEEE. The CDR3 spells CASSLKDSYERYF. The CDR3 bases are TGTGCCAGCAGCTTAAAGGACTCCTACGAGCGGTACTTC.

This chain connects TRBV25-1 to TRBJ1-1; tentatively, D is TRBD1 (6 bases). Deletions cut 6 bases from V and 1 base from J, with 9 bases between. Germline V gene sequence: CDR1 MGHDK, CDR2 SYGVNS. The CDR3 consists of 13 residues. CDR3 DNA: TGTGCCAGCAGAAGGACAGAGAACACTGAAGCTTTCTTT. Protein: CASRRTENTEAFF.

This chain joins TRBV6-5 and TRBJ1-2; tentative D call: TRBD1 (5 bases). Trimming took 1 base from V and 6 from J, leaving 15 bases between them. Germline loops: CDR1 MNHEY, CDR2 SVGAGI. This CDR3 region has 15 residues. The CDR3: CASSYYLGQGNGYTF. DNA of the CDR3: TGTGCCAGCAGTTACTATTTGGGGCAGGGCAATGGCTACACCTTC.

The chain links TRBV14 to TRBJ2-1, with a weak D call TRBD1 (6 bases). Germline CDR1 is SGHDN and CDR2 is FVKESK. The CDR3 is made up of 16 amino acids. Trimming cost V 1 base and J 7 bases, with 17 bases left between them. CDR3 nucleotide sequence: TGTGCCAGCAGCCAAGTTCCAGGGGAGATGGGAAATGAGCAGTTCTTC. Residues: CASSQVPGEMGNEQFF.

This clone was detected only a few times. Here the CDR3 DNA reads TGTGCCAGCAGCCAACAGGGGGCAGTTCAGCCCCAGCATTTT. It codes for CASSQQGAVQPQHF. The rearrangement joins TRBV28 to TRBJ1-5; 9 bases are a match to TRBD1. Germline loops: CDR1 MDHEN, CDR2 SYDVKM. The CDR3 consists of 14 residues. The V and J ends lost 6 bases and 6 bases, in that order; junction bases with no gene match: 6.

This clone occurred a few times. J is TRBJ2-5 and V is TRBV4-2; TRBD2 matches 13 bases. This CDR3 region has 16 residues. The V gene's germline CDR1 is LGHNA and CDR2 YNFKEQ. The trim removed 2 bases at V and 5 bases at J, leaving 5 bases unmatched. The CDR3 loop is CASSQRELAGGETQYF. The CDR3 DNA reads as TGTGCCAGCAGCCAAAGGGAACTAGCGGGGGGGGAGACCCAGTACTTC.